This T cell receptor beta chain is from a study of T cells in Graves' hyperthyroidism and ophthalmopathy. Broader study findings: Blood samples included most of the expanded thyroid clonotypes exceeding 0.001. Ophthalmopathy prediction by the model preceded onset by a median about 6.5 months.

Regarding this clonotype: Its antigen is currently unknown. The DNA is omitted, as the CDR3 cannot be located on it reliably, and the CDR3 follows TCRdb's listing.

The CDR3 adds up to 15 amino acids, both ends counted. The germline V gene encodes CDR1 DFQATT and CDR2 SNEGSKA (reference sequence). Diagnoses were established using clinical symptoms, serum thyroxine and TRAb, thyroid ultrasound and orbital computed tomography. Fresh 10 ml peripheral blood yielded PBMCs. The TCR beta CDR3 regions underwent amplification using RNA transcripts as the source. RT-PCR in the first round (using the HTBI primer set) targeted the TCR CDR3. TCRdb itself ran the multiplex PCR reads through MiXCR, one entry per CDR3 protein. The table lists about 720,000 distinct CDR3 sequences, around a sixth of them singletons, with over 15% in the top ten.

The specimen sequenced was blood. The sequence came from a woman aged 45-65 years with Graves' hyperthyroidism that later progressed to Graves' ophthalmopathy. This chain joins TRBV20-1 and TRBJ2-2; whether TRBD2, the table's D call, matches the DNA was not checked. CDR3 in amino acids: CSASTSGGPPGSCFF.